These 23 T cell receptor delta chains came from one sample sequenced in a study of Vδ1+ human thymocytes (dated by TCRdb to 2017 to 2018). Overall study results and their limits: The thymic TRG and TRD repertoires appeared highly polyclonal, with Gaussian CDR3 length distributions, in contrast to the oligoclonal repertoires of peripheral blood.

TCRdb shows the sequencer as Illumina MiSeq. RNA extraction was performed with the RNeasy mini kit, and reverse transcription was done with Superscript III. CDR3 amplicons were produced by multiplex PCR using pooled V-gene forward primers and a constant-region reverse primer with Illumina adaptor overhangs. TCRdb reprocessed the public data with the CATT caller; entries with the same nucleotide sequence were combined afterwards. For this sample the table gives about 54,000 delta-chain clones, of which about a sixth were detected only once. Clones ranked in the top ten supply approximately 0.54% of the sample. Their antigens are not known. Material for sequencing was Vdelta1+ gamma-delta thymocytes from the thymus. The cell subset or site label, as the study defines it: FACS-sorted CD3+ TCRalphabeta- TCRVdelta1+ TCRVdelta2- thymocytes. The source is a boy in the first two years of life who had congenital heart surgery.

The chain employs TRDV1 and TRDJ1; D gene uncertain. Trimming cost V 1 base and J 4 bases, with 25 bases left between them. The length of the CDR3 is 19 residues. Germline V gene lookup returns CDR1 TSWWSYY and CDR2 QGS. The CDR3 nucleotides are TGTGCTCTTGGGGAACCCCCCGGCCTGGCGACATCGTACATCGATAAACTCATCTTT. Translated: CALGEPPGLATSYIDKLIF.

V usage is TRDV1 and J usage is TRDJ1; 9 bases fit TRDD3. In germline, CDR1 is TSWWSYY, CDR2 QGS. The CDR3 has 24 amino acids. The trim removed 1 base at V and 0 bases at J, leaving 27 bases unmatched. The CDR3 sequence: CALGERSPYVLVVLGDLYTDKLIF. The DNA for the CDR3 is TGTGCTCTTGGGGAACGGTCTCCCTACGTTCTAGTGGTACTGGGGGACTTGTACACCGATAAACTCATCTTT.

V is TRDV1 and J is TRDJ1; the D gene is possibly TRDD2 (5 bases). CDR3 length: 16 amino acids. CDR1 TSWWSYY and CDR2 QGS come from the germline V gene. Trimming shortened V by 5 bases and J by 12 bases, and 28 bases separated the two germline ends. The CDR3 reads CALGPPALRATRAVIF. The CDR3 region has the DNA TGTGCTCTTGGGCCGCCGGCCCTACGCGCGACTAGGGCAGTCATCTTT.

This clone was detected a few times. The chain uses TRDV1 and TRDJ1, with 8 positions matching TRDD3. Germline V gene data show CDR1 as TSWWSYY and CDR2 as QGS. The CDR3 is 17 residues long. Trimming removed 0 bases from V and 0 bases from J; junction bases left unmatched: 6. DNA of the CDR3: TGTGCTCTTGGGGAACTAGGGATACGCGGGGACACCGATAAACTCATCTTT. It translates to CALGELGIRGDTDKLIF.

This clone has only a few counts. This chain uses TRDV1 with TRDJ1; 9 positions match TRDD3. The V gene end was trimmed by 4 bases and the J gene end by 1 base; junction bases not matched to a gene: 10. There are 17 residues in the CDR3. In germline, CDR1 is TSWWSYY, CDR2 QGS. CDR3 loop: CALGGLRLGDCTDKLIF. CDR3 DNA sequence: TGTGCTCTTGGGGGTCTACGTCTGGGGGATTGCACCGATAAACTCATCTTT.

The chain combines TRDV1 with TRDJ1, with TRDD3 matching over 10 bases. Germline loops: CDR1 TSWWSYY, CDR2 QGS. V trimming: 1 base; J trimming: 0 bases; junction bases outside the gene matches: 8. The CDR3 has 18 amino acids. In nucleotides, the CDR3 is TGTGCTCTTGGGGAACCTGACTGGGGGATTGAGTACACCGATAAACTCATCTTT. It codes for CALGEPDWGIEYTDKLIF.

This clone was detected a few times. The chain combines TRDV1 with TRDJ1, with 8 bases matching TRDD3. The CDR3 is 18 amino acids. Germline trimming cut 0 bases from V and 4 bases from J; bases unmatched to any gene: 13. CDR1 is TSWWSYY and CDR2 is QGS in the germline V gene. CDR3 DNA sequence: TGTGCTCTTGGGGAACTAACCCAGTACTGGGGGTCACTCGATAAACTCATCTTT. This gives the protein CALGELTQYWGSLDKLIF.

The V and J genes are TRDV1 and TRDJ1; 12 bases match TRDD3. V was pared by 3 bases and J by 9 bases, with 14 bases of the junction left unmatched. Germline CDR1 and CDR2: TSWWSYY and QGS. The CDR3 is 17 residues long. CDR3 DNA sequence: TGTGCTCTTGGGGAGGCCTTCCGTACTGGGGGATACAACGAACTCATCTTT. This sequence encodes CALGEAFRTGGYNELIF.

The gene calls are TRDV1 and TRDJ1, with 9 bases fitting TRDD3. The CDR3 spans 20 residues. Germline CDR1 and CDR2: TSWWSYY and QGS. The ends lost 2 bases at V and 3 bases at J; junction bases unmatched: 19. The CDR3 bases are TGTGCTCTTGGGGAATTCCTACGGAGGTGGGGGATAGGGAGGGCCGATAAACTCATCTTT. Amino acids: CALGEFLRRWGIGRADKLIF.

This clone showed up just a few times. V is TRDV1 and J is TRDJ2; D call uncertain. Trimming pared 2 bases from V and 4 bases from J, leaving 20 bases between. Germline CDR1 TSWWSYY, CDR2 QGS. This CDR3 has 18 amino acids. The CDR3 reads CALGEEGRHAGRTAQLFF. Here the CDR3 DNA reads TGTGCTCTTGGGGAAGAGGGTCGACACGCAGGGCGGACAGCACAACTCTTCTTT.

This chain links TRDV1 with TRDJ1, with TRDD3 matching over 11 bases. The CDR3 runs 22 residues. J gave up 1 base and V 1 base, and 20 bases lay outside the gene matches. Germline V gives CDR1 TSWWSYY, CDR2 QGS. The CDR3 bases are TGTGCTCTTGGGGAACCTCTAGTACTGGGGGATAGAGCGGGGATTTCCACCGATAAACTCATCTTT. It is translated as CALGEPLVLGDRAGISTDKLIF.

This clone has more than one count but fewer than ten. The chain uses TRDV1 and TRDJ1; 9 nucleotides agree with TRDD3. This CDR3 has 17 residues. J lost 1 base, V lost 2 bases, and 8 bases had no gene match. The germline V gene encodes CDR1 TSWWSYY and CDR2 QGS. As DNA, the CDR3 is TGTGCTCTTGGGGAAGGGGGAACTGGGGGACTCACCGATAAACTCATCTTT. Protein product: CALGEGGTGGLTDKLIF.

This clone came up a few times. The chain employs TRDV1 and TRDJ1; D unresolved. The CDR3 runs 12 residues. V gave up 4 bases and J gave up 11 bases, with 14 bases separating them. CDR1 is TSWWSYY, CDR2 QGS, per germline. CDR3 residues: CALGVVQGRLIF. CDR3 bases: TGTGCTCTTGGGGTAGTGCAGGGACGGCTCATCTTT.

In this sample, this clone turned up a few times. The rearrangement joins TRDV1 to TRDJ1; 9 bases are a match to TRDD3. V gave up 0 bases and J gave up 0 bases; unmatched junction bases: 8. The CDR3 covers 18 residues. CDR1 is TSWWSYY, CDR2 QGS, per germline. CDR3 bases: TGTGCTCTTGGGGAACTAGCACTGGGGGACATTTACACCGATAAACTCATCTTT. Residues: CALGELALGDIYTDKLIF.

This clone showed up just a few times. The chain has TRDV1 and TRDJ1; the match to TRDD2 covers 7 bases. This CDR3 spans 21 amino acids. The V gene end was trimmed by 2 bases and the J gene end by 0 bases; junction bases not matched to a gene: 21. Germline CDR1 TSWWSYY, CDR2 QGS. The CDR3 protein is CALGEIRPIPTPGSYTDKLIF. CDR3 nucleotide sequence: TGTGCTCTTGGGGAAATCCGGCCCATTCCTACTCCTGGGAGCTACACCGATAAACTCATCTTT.

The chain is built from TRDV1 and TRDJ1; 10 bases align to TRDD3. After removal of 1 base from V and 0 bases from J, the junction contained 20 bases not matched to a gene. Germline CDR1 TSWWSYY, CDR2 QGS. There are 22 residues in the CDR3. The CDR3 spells CALGEPDLRHMGDTPYTDKLIF. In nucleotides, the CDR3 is TGTGCTCTTGGGGAACCCGACCTACGGCATATGGGGGATACCCCCTACACCGATAAACTCATCTTT.

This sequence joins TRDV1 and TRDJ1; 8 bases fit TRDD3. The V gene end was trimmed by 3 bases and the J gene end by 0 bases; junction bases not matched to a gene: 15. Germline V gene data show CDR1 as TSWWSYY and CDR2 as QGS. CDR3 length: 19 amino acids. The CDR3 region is CALGDFLSPGIQYTDKLIF. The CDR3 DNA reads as TGTGCTCTTGGGGATTTCCTAAGTCCGGGGATACAGTACACCGATAAACTCATCTTT.

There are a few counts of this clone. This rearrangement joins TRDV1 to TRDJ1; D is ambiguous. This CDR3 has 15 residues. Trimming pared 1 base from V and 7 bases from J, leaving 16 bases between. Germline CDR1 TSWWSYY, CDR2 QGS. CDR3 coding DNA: TGTGCTCTTGGGGAACCCAGGCGGAGGGCTACTAAACTCATCTTT. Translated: CALGEPRRRATKLIF.

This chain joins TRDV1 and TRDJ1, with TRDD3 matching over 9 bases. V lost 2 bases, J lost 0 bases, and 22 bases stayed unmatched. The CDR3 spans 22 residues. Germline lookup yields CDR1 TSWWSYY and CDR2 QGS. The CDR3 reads CALGETLSGGYTPLVYTDKLIF. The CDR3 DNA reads TGTGCTCTTGGGGAAACGTTGTCCGGGGGATACACCCCCCTCGTCTACACCGATAAACTCATCTTT.

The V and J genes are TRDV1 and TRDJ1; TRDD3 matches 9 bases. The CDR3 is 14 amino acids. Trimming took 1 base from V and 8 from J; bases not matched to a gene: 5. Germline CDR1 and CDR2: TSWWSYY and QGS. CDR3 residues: CALGEPQTGGKLIF. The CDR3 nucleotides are TGTGCTCTTGGGGAACCTCAGACTGGGGGAAAACTCATCTTT.

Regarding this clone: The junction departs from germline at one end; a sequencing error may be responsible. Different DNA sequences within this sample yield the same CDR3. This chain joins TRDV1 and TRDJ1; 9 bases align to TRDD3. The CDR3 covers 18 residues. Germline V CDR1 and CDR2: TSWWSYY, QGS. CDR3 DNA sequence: TGTGCTCTTGGGGAACAATTTACTGGGGGACAGTACACCGATAAACTCATCTTC. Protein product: CALGEQFTGGQYTDKLIF.

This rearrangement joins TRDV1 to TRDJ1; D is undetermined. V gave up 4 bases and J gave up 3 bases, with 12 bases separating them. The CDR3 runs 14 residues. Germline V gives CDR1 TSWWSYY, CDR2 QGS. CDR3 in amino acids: CALGGAPPPDKLIF. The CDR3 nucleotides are TGTGCTCTTGGGGGGGCACCTCCTCCCGATAAACTCATCTTT.

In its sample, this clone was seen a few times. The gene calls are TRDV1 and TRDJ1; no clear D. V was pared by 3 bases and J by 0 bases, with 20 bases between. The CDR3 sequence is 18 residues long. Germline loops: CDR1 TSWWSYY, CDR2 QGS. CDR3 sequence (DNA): TGTGCTCTTGGGGAGTTCCCCAATCCACTCCCCTACACCGATAAACTCATCTTT. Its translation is CALGEFPNPLPYTDKLIF.